A single sample is the source of the 9 T cell receptor beta chains below, sequenced in a study of T cells in Graves' hyperthyroidism and ophthalmopathy. TCR beta CDR3 region amplification was performed from RNA transcripts. TCR CDR3 regions were first amplified by RT-PCR with HTBI primers. MiXCR, run by TCRdb on the multiplex PCR reads, gives a single entry per CDR3 protein. Counted here are 450,000 to 500,000 distinct CDR3 sequences, about 22% occurring once; the ten biggest clones make up less than 65%. Sequencing was carried out using blood. The receptor source for this set is a woman in her seventies with Graves' ophthalmopathy.

This chain uses TRBV7-2 with TRBJ2-1; maybe TRBD2 (7 bases). V dropped 5 bases and J dropped 0 bases, with 11 bases sitting between them. CDR1 is SGHTA and CDR2 is FQGNSA in the germline V gene. CDR3 length equals 15 residues. The CDR3 is CASSGGGSSYNEQFF. CDR3 DNA sequence: TGTGCCAGCAGCGGGGGCGGGAGCTCCTACAATGAGCAGTTCTTC.

This clonotype was detected many times. CDR3 sequence reads: CASSDRQGPYNEQFF. The DNA of the CDR3 is TGTGCCAGCAGCGATCGACAGGGCCCCTACAATGAGCAGTTCTTC. The gene calls are TRBV9 and TRBJ2-1; 7 bases align to TRBD1. The CDR3 length is 15 residues. The V and J ends lost 3 bases and 2 bases, in that order; junction bases with no gene match: 5. Per germline, CDR1 SGDLS and CDR2 YYNGEE.

J is TRBJ2-1 and V is TRBV11-3; D possibly corresponds to TRBD2 (6 bases). The CDR3 consists of 12 residues. Per the germline V gene, CDR1 is SGHNT and CDR2 is YENEEA. V lost 5 bases and J 15 bases, leaving 17 bases between the germline ends. CDR3 protein: CASSPPGGTLFF. CDR3 sequence (DNA): TGTGCCAGCAGCCCCCCTGGCGGGACTTTGTTCTTC.

Only a few counts were recorded for this clonotype. This chain uses TRBV20-1 with TRBJ1-5, with a tentative D call TRBD1 (6 bases). The CDR3 extends over 17 amino acids. The V end was cut by 1 base, the J end by 0 bases, with 16 bases between. Germline CDR1 DFQATT, CDR2 SNEGSKA (reference sequence). The DNA of the CDR3 is TGCAGTGCTAGAGGGGGACACCCTTTCACTAGCAATCAGCCCCAGCATTTT. This gives the protein CSARGGHPFTSNQPQHF.

Only one count was recorded for this clonotype. CDR3 in DNA: TGCGCCAGCAGCCAAGACGGCCAGAGAACAGATACGCAGTATTTT. Translating it yields CASSQDGQRTDTQYF. The genes are TRBV4-1 and TRBJ2-3, with D unclear. The ends were cut back, 0 bases at V and 3 bases at J, with 10 bases in the middle. The CDR3 is 15 residues long. Germline V lookup: CDR1 MGHRA, CDR2 YSYEKL.

A few counts support this clonotype. This rearrangement joins TRBV10-3 to TRBJ2-7, with D unclear. V dropped 3 bases and J dropped 7 bases, with 10 bases sitting between them. Germline CDR1 and CDR2: ENHRY and SYGVKD. The CDR3 runs 12 residues. CDR3 in DNA: TGTGCCATCAGTGAACCGGGCCAAGAGCAGTACTTC. It yields the protein CAISEPGQEQYF.

V gene TRBV10-3 combines with J gene TRBJ1-2; 9 nucleotides align to TRBD1. V lost 9 bases and J lost 8; bases outside the gene matches: 7. This CDR3 contains 12 residues. CDR1 and CDR2 from the germline V gene are ENHRY and SYGVKD. This CDR3 reads CAIGTGNGGYTF. The CDR3 nucleotides are TGTGCCATAGGGACAGGGAACGGCGGCTACACCTTC.

About this clonotype: It may be a read error: a sequence one base away is much more abundant. The CDR3 loop reads CASRPGVNTGEPFF. Written as DNA, the CDR3 is TGTGCCAGTAGGCCGGGAGTAAACACCGGGGAGCCGTTTTTT. The rearrangement uses TRBV19 and TRBJ2-2; possible D gene TRBD2, 6 bases. The CDR3 totals 14 residues. CDR1 and CDR2 (germline): LNHDA, SQIVND (reference sequence).

V gene TRBV9 combines with J gene TRBJ2-1; 9 bases are shared with TRBD2. The germline gives CDR1 SGDLS, CDR2 YYNGEE. The CDR3 has 15 residues. V gave up 5 bases and J gave up 0 bases; unmatched junction bases: 3. CDR3 amino acids: CASSGSGSSYNEQFF. CDR3 in DNA: TGTGCCAGCAGTGGTAGCGGGAGCTCCTACAATGAGCAGTTCTTC.